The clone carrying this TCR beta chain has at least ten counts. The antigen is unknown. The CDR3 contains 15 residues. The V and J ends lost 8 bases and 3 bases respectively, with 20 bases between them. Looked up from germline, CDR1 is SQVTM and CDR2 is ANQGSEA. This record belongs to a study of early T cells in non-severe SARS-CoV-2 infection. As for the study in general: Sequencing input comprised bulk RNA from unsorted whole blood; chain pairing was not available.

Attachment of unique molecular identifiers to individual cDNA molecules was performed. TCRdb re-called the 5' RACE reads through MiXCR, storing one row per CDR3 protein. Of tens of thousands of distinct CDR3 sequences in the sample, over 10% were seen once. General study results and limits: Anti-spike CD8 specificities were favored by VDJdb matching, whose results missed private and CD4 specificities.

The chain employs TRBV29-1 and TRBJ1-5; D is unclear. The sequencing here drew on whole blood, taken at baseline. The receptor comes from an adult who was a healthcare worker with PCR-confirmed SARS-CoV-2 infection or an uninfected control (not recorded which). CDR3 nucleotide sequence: TGCAGCCGACTGGCCTACGCGTCCAACAATCAGCCCCAGCATTTT. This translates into CSRLAYASNNQPQHF.